What follows are 30 T cell receptor beta chains derived from one specimen sequenced in a study of shared clonotypes between healthy human individuals (dated by TCRdb to the early 2020s). Library preparation was by the immunoSEQ multiplex PCR assay. This is the immuneACCESS table as TCRdb keeps it, with only in-frame sequences that have V and J called. A part of the clones is gone; compared with another copy, unresolved V genes explain less than half, and the rest is unexplained. The sample table records about 490,000 clones; 75% to 85% of these occur just once. Of the sample, 10% to 15% falls within the top ten clones. Sequenced sample: PBMCs. The origin of the receptors is a woman aged 40 to 55 in good health. Some clones in this sample may be carry-over from other donors' samples.

On this clone: A much larger clonotype is one base distant, so this may be a read error. Other DNA sequences in the sample encode the same CDR3. This sequence joins TRBV2 and TRBJ1-1; 7 nucleotides align to TRBD1. V gave up 4 bases and J gave up 1 base; unmatched junction bases: 0. This CDR3 region has 13 residues. Germline lookup yields CDR1 SNHLY and CDR2 FYNNEI. CDR3 amino acids: CASSGQGNTEAFF. In nucleotides, the CDR3 is TGTGCCAGCAGTGGACAGGGGAACACTGAAGCTTTCTTT.

The rearrangement links TRBV21-1 to TRBJ1-2. TRBV21-1 corresponds to a pseudogene. The CDR3 is 11 amino acids. The CDR3 DNA reads as TGTGCCAGCCCCCGGTACTATGGCTACACCTTC. Its protein is CASPRYYGYTF.

The chain couples TRBV27 to TRBJ2-7; D remains ambiguous. The CDR3 runs to 15 residues. Germline CDR1 is MNHEY and CDR2 is SMNVEV (reference sequence). V was pared by 2 bases and J by 2 bases, with 13 bases between. The CDR3 spells CASSLRTGFPYEQYF. CDR3 bases: TGTGCCAGCAGTTTACGTACCGGTTTCCCCTACGAGCAGTACTTC.

The CDR3 DNA follows: TGTGCCAGCAGTAACAGGGATGGCTACACCTTC. Its translation: CASSNRDGYTF. This chain joins TRBV6-5 and TRBJ1-2, with a tentative D call TRBD1 (6 bases). The germline V gene encodes CDR1 MNHEY and CDR2 SVGAGI. CDR3 length equals 11 residues. Trimming removed 5 bases from V and 6 bases from J, with 7 bases in between.

This clone was picked up one time. The chain combines TRBV7-3 with TRBJ2-1; no clear D. V gave up 5 bases and J gave up 0 bases, with 11 bases separating them. This CDR3 has 15 residues. CDR1 SGHTA and CDR2 FQGTGA come from the germline V gene. The CDR3 protein is CASSVEQVSYNEQFF. DNA for the CDR3: TGTGCCAGCAGCGTGGAGCAGGTCTCCTACAATGAGCAGTTCTTC.

This chain connects TRBV4-2 to TRBJ1-1; perhaps TRBD1 as D (6 bases). Deletions cut 0 bases from V and 3 bases from J, with 8 bases between. The CDR3 consists of 14 residues. Germline assignment: CDR1 LGHNA and CDR2 YNFKEQ. The CDR3 loop reads CASSQEGAYTEAFF. Here the CDR3 DNA reads TGTGCCAGCAGCCAAGAGGGGGCGTACACTGAAGCTTTCTTT.

The J gene is TRBJ2-7, the V gene TRBV4-1; 12 bases agree with TRBD2. Losses at the gene ends were 3 bases for V and 4 bases for J; bases not matched to a gene: 10. Per the germline V gene, CDR1 is MGHRA and CDR2 is YSYEKL. This CDR3 is 17 amino acids long. In DNA, the CDR3 is TGCGCCAGCAGCCAGTCCTCCCACGGACTAGCGGGATACGAGCAGTACTTC. Translation gives CASSQSSHGLAGYEQYF.

The chain links TRBV25-1 to TRBJ2-1, with D possibly being TRBD1 (6 bases). Germline V gene sequence: CDR1 MGHDK, CDR2 SYGVNS. Between the trimmed V and J ends, which lost 3 bases and 4 bases, there was a span of 16 bases. CDR3 length: 16 amino acids. CDR3 sequence (DNA): TGTGCCAGCAGTGATTGGGACACCCTCAGGTACAATGAGCAGTTCTTC. Translated: CASSDWDTLRYNEQFF.

The chain has TRBV6-5 and TRBJ1-4, with a weak D call TRBD1 (6 bases). V shed 5 bases and J shed 3 bases, with 13 bases lying between them. The germline V gene encodes CDR1 MNHEY and CDR2 SVGAGI. The CDR3 contains 15 residues. The CDR3 DNA reads TGTGCCAGCAGTGCGGGGGGCGCAGCTAATGAAAAACTGTTTTTT. Protein product: CASSAGGAANEKLFF.

The CDR3 region has the DNA TGTGCCAGTAGTCCCAGGTTTTGGGCTGGGGCCAACGTCCTGACTTTC. This translates into CASSPRFWAGANVLTF. J is TRBJ2-6 and V is TRBV19, with D hard to call. Trimming removed 5 bases at V and 2 bases at J, with 13 bases between. The V gene's germline CDR1 is LNHDA and CDR2 SQIVND (reference sequence). The CDR3 is 16 residues long.

This clone has more than one count but fewer than ten. Germline is not matched at one junction end, which may reflect a read error. The chain joins TRBV7-7 to TRBJ2-5, with TRBD2 matching over 8 bases. The CDR3 has 15 amino acids. The germline V gene has CDR1 SSHAT and CDR2 FNYEAQ (reference sequence). The CDR3 loop reads CASSPGGASRETQYF. The CDR3, as DNA: TGTGCTAGCAGCCCCGGGGGGGCTTCGAGAGAGACCCAGTACTTC.

The table lists this clone with a few counts. V usage is TRBV6-4 and J usage is TRBJ2-2; possibly TRBD1 for D (6 bases). The CDR3 consists of 15 residues. Trimming took 6 bases from V and 5 from J, leaving 16 bases between them. Germline CDR1 and CDR2: MRHNA and SNTAGT. The CDR3 DNA reads TGTGCCAGCAGACAACAGGGAATAGGTACCGGGGAGCTGTTTTTT. This gives the protein CASRQQGIGTGELFF.

V is TRBV21-1 and J is TRBJ1-4; no DNA check was done on the table's D call, TRBD1. TRBV21-1 is recorded as a pseudogene. The CDR3 contains 15 residues. In DNA form, the CDR3 reads TGTGCCAGCAGATCGTATCAGGGGGTGGATGAAAAACTGTTTTTT. This sequence encodes CASRSYQGVDEKLFF.

The J gene is TRBJ2-3, the V gene TRBV4-2, with 7 bases that match TRBD2. The V segment lost 1 base and the J segment 2 bases; nucleotides outside the gene matches: 9. The CDR3 has 17 residues. Germline CDR1 LGHNA, CDR2 YNFKEQ. The CDR3 DNA reads as TGTGCCAGCAGCCAAGGGGCCAGCGGGGACCTCACAGATACGCAGTATTTT. This sequence encodes CASSQGASGDLTDTQYF.

CDR3 DNA sequence: TGTGCCAGCAGGCCTCGCCTCTCTAGCGGGAGACGGATCGAGCAGTACTTC. Translated: CASRPRLSSGRRIEQYF. This chain links TRBV11-2 with TRBJ2-7, with 10 bases aligning to TRBD2. CDR3 length: 17 residues. J gave up 6 bases and V 6 bases, and 17 bases lay outside the gene matches. Germline values: CDR1 SGHAT, CDR2 FQNNGV.

The chain couples TRBV9 to TRBJ1-4, with a tentative D call TRBD1 (6 bases). The CDR3 covers 15 residues. Trimming removed 4 bases at V and 8 bases at J, with 18 bases between. Germline CDR1 SGDLS, CDR2 YYNGEE. CDR3 DNA: TGTGCCAGCAGCCACCGGGGGCAGGGTCGGGAAAAACTGTTTTTT. It specifies CASSHRGQGREKLFF.

The chain links TRBV10-3 to TRBJ2-7; 11 positions match TRBD2. The length of the CDR3 is 15 residues. Per germline, CDR1 ENHRY and CDR2 SYGVKD. Trimming took 7 bases from V and 7 from J; bases not matched to a gene: 12. The CDR3 protein is CAIMGPLAGGGEQYF. The CDR3 DNA follows: TGTGCCATCATGGGTCCCCTAGCGGGAGGAGGGGAGCAGTACTTC.

The J gene is TRBJ2-1, the V gene TRBV7-6, with 8 nucleotides matching TRBD2. The junction had 9 bases not matched to a gene; V was cut back by 2 bases and J by 0 bases. Germline V lookup: CDR1 SGHVS, CDR2 FNYEAQ. This CDR3 has 18 residues. CDR3 residues: CASSLSASGFSSYNEQFF. The CDR3 DNA reads TGTGCCAGCAGCTTAAGTGCTAGCGGGTTTTCCTCCTACAATGAGCAGTTCTTC.

The chain is built from TRBV7-3 and TRBJ2-1; D perhaps matches TRBD1 (7 bases). Germline assignment: CDR1 SGHTA and CDR2 FQGTGA. V was trimmed by 6 bases and J by 9 bases, leaving 15 bases between them. This CDR3 contains 13 residues. The CDR3 DNA is TGTGCCAGCAGATCGGAGGGGGCTCCTGAGCAGTTCTTC. It codes for CASRSEGAPEQFF.

In regard to this clone: The junction departs from germline at one end; a sequencing error may be responsible. The CDR3 DNA reads as TGTGCTAGCAGCTTGGAACAGGGGCACGAGCAGTACTTC. Residues: CASSLEQGHEQYF. The rearrangement links TRBV7-7 to TRBJ2-7, with TRBD1 identical over 7 bases. Germline CDR1 and CDR2: SSHAT and FNYEAQ (reference sequence). The CDR3 has 13 residues.

The chain recombines TRBV2 with TRBJ1-2; 7 bases align to TRBD1. The germline CDR1 and CDR2 sequences are SNHLY and FYNNEI. V dropped 0 bases and J dropped 3; count of bases not matched to a gene: 4. The CDR3 extends over 15 amino acids. The CDR3 protein is CASSEAGGSDYGYTF. CDR3 DNA: TGTGCCAGCAGTGAAGCAGGGGGCAGTGACTATGGCTACACCTTC.

This rearrangement joins TRBV18 to TRBJ1-1, with D maybe TRBD1 (5 bases). V lost 2 bases, J lost 0 bases, and 19 bases lay in between. Germline values: CDR1 KGHSH, CDR2 LQKENI. The CDR3 spans 18 residues. CDR3 coding DNA: TGTGCCAGCTCACCATTAACTTCAAGACAGTCCGTGAACACTGAAGCTTTCTTT. Protein: CASSPLTSRQSVNTEAFF.

This clone was found a few times. This chain joins TRBV25-1 and TRBJ1-1; no clear D gene. V was cut by 1 base and J by 4 bases, with 10 bases left in between. This CDR3 comprises 14 residues. Germline V gene sequence: CDR1 MGHDK, CDR2 SYGVNS. CDR3 loop: CASSESRVVTEAFF. CDR3 bases: TGTGCCAGCAGTGAATCTAGAGTTGTCACTGAAGCTTTCTTT.

The chain carries TRBV7-9 and TRBJ2-2; D is uncertain. This CDR3 has 13 amino acids. V lost 5 bases, J lost 5 bases, and 9 bases lay in between. Per the germline V gene, CDR1 is SEHNR and CDR2 is FQNEAQ (reference sequence). The CDR3 loop is CASSLVQTGELFF. For the CDR3, the DNA is TGTGCCAGCAGCCTAGTTCAGACCGGGGAGCTGTTTTTT. Full variable domain (remainder filled in from reference TRBV7-9 and TRBJ2-2): DTGVSQNPRHKITKRGQNVTFRCDPISEHNRLYWYRQTLGQGPEFLTYFQNEAQLEKSRLLSDRFSAERPKGSFSTLEIQRTEQGDSAMYLCASSLVQTGELFFGEGSRLTVL.

V is TRBV5-1 and J is TRBJ2-3; 9 bases align to TRBD2. CDR3 length equals 16 residues. Germline V gene data show CDR1 as SGHRS and CDR2 as YFSETQ. After removal of 4 bases from V and 4 bases from J, the junction contained 10 bases not matched to a gene. The CDR3 DNA reads TGCGCCAGCAGCCCGGGACTAGCAACTTTCCCAGATACGCAGTATTTT. It yields the protein CASSPGLATFPDTQYF.

CDR3 nucleotide sequence: TGTGCCAGCAGCCCCACTAGCGGGAGGGCCAGGGAGCAGTTCTTC. Translating gives CASSPTSGRAREQFF. V gene TRBV4-2 combines with J gene TRBJ2-1, with TRBD2 matching 13 bases. Germline-derived CDR1 and CDR2 are LGHNA and YNFKEQ. The CDR3 is 15 amino acids. V lost 4 bases and J lost 10; bases outside the gene matches: 7.

The chain combines TRBV7-6 with TRBJ2-1, with D possibly being TRBD2 (5 bases). The CDR3 has 15 residues. V was shortened by 5 bases and J by 5 bases, with 16 bases between the two germline ends. Germline assignment: CDR1 SGHVS and CDR2 FNYEAQ. Here the CDR3 reads CASSIGLARHNEQFF. DNA for the CDR3: TGTGCCAGCAGCATCGGACTGGCACGGCACAATGAGCAGTTCTTC.

The V gene is TRBV19, the J gene TRBJ1-2; weak D call: TRBD1 (6 bases). Trimming took off 8 bases at V and 3 bases at J, with 13 bases between the two ends. The CDR3 is 13 residues long. The germline V gene encodes CDR1 LNHDA and CDR2 SQIVND (reference sequence). The CDR3 nucleotides are TGTGCCAGTCAACAGGGTAGAGACTATGGCTACACCTTC. Translation: CASQQGRDYGYTF.

Points on this clone: Other DNA sequences from this sample encode an identical CDR3 as well. The rearrangement joins TRBV19 to TRBJ2-7; TRBD2 matches 9 bases. CDR1 is LNHDA and CDR2 is SQIVND in the germline V gene (reference sequence). The CDR3 covers 15 residues. V lost 2 bases and J lost 2; bases outside the gene matches: 4. The CDR3 sequence is CASSIWAGGAYEQYF. The CDR3 coding sequence is TGTGCCAGTAGTATATGGGCGGGAGGGGCCTACGAGCAGTACTTC. Complete variable domain (other parts from reference TRBV19 and TRBJ2-7): DGGITQSPKYLFRKEGQNVTLSCEQNLNHDAMYWYRQDPGQGLRLIYYSQIVNDFQKGDIAEGYSVSREKKESFPLTVTSAQKNPTAFYLCASSIWAGGAYEQYFGPGTRLTVT.

Remarks on this clone: A far larger clone lies a single base away; this is likely a read error. This chain connects TRBV10-3 to TRBJ2-1, with unresolved D. Per germline, CDR1 ENHRY and CDR2 SYGVKD. The V and J ends lost 10 bases and 7 bases respectively, with 17 bases between them. The length of the CDR3 is 13 residues. The DNA of the CDR3 is TGTGCCACCATAAGGGCCGAGAGGAATGAGCAGTTCTTC. Translation gives CATIRAERNEQFF.